Included here is one TCR beta chain sequence, with context. Its cognate antigen is unknown. Use of 60 Vbeta and 13 Jbeta primers characterized the PCR. Only in-frame clones appear in the TCRdb table, and some are missing; sequencing was by immunoSEQ multiplex PCR. The table records roughly 200,000 clones, 65% to 90% of them present only once. This CDR3 contains 14 residues. V lost 6 bases to trimming and J lost 1 base; unmatched junction nucleotides: 5. Germline V lookup: CDR1 LNHNV, CDR2 YYDKDF (reference sequence). These data belong to a study of cytomegalovirus exposure and HLA in healthy donors. Whole-study results and caveats: A cluster of highly shared sequence variants was likely a sequencing artifact. As a later analysis revealed, most CMV-associated TCR beta chains appeared HLA-restricted.

This clonotype originated in a woman aged 45-65 years in good health and CMV-seronegative. The sequenced material came from PBMCs. This chain links TRBV15 with TRBJ1-1; 7 positions match TRBD1. The CDR3 nucleotides are TGTGCCACCAGAAGGACAGGAGAGAACACTGAAGCTTTCTTT. As protein: CATRRTGENTEAFF.